These 20 T cell receptor beta chains originate from one sample sequenced in a study of post-analysis software for immune sequencing data (dated by TCRdb to the mid-2010s). These TCRs' antigens remain unknown. The library came from PCR. Sequencing relied on an Illumina HiSeq 2500. To reduce PCR and sequencing biases, unique molecular identifiers were incorporated into the TCR beta cDNA libraries. The public reads were reanalyzed by TCRdb: fastp trimming at Q25, MiXCR alignment, in-frame beta chains only. Each entry is one CDR3 protein sequence, shown with its most common DNA and genes. The sample has a few hundred thousand distinct CDR3 sequences on record, approximately 39% of them singletons. The leading ten clones occupy under 9% of the sample. What the study reported, not specific to this receptor: Patients showed significantly higher frequencies than controls for five TRBV segments, among them TRBV5-6, TRBV5-1 and TRBV20-1.

The sequenced sample was blood. The receptors were sampled from a girl aged 2 to 9 with multiple sclerosis.

This chain joins TRBV10-3 and TRBJ1-4; D uncertain. The CDR3 length is 13 residues. Germline CDR1 and CDR2: ENHRY and SYGVKD. Trimming stripped 6 bases from V and 8 bases from J, with 13 bases between. The CDR3 DNA reads as TGTGCCATCAGCGATATAGAGTGGGAAAAACTGTTTTTT. It encodes CAISDIEWEKLFF.

The chain carries TRBV10-1 and TRBJ2-3; a weak D match, TRBD2 (6 bases). CDR1 is WNHNN and CDR2 is SYGVQD in the germline V gene (reference sequence). This CDR3 is built from 15 residues. V lost 8 bases and J lost 7, with 22 bases in between. CDR3 nucleotides: TGCGCCAGCGGTACGATTTTCCGGGGGAGGCATACGCAGTATTTT. This encodes CASGTIFRGRHTQYF.

A few counts support this clonotype. This sequence joins TRBV4-2 and TRBJ2-7; D is unresolved. V lost 0 bases, J lost 3 bases, and 9 bases lay in between. The CDR3 extends over 14 amino acids. The V gene's germline CDR1 is LGHNA and CDR2 YNFKEQ. The CDR3: CASSQEFSVYEQYF. As DNA, the CDR3 is TGTGCCAGCAGCCAAGAATTTTCAGTCTACGAGCAGTACTTC.

A few counts support this clonotype. The rearrangement links TRBV6-5 to TRBJ1-6; 7 bases map to TRBD1. This CDR3 contains 18 residues. V gave up 2 bases and J gave up 0 bases; unmatched junction bases: 7. Germline V gene lookup returns CDR1 MNHEY and CDR2 SVGAGI. CDR3 bases: TGTGCCAGCAGTTACGGCAGGGGGTCTAGCTCCTATAATTCACCCCTCCACTTT. It encodes CASSYGRGSSSYNSPLHF.

The chain employs TRBV25-1 and TRBJ2-3, with D tentatively TRBD2 (5 bases). Trimming removed 2 bases from V and 0 bases from J, with 9 bases in between. There are 15 residues in the CDR3. Per germline, CDR1 MGHDK and CDR2 SYGVNS. CDR3 sequence: CASSEGLASTDTQYF. The CDR3 DNA reads as TGTGCCAGCAGTGAAGGGCTAGCTAGCACAGATACGCAGTATTTT.

The chain uses TRBV14 and TRBJ2-7, with D possibly called TRBD1 or TRBD2 (5 bases each). The germline CDR1 and CDR2 sequences are SGHDN and FVKESK. V lost 1 base and J 7 bases, leaving 8 bases between the germline ends. The CDR3 sequence is 12 residues long. The DNA for the CDR3 is TGTGCCAGCAGCCAAGCCGGGACGGAGCAGTACTTC. Translation: CASSQAGTEQYF.

This clonotype was counted once. The chain recombines TRBV20-1 with TRBJ1-2, with 10 positions matching TRBD1. Germline-derived CDR1 and CDR2 are DFQATT and SNEGSKA (reference sequence). V was pared by 6 bases and J by 4 bases, with 8 bases of the junction left unmatched. The CDR3 runs to 14 residues. In DNA form, the CDR3 reads TGCAGTGCCAAAAGCGGACAGGGGGGCTATGGCTACACCTTC. This codes for CSAKSGQGGYGYTF.

In this sample, this clonotype turned up a few times. V gene TRBV10-3 combines with J gene TRBJ2-3; 9 nucleotides align to TRBD1. The J segment lost 4 bases and the V segment lost 5 bases, leaving 7 bases of the junction unmatched. The CDR3 consists of 15 residues. Germline CDR1 ENHRY, CDR2 SYGVKD. The CDR3 protein is CAISTGTGSPDTQYF. CDR3 bases: TGTGCCATCAGTACTGGGACAGGGTCACCAGATACGCAGTATTTT.

V is TRBV20-1 and J is TRBJ1-5; a possible D gene is TRBD1 (5 bases). The CDR3 is 13 residues long. Germline V gives CDR1 DFQATT, CDR2 SNEGSKA (reference sequence). The germline V and J ends were trimmed by 6 bases and 6 bases, with 15 bases remaining between them. The CDR3, as DNA: TGCAGTGCCCAGTCCTTGGGGGGTCAGCCCCAGCATTTT. This gives the protein CSAQSLGGQPQHF.

The chain joins TRBV2 to TRBJ1-6; no clear D gene. V gave up 5 bases and J gave up 5 bases, with 16 bases separating them. Germline V CDR1 and CDR2: SNHLY, FYNNEI. CDR3 length: 16 amino acids. In DNA form, the CDR3 reads TGTGCCAGCAGTCGCACACCAGTTGGGGATAATTCACCCCTCCACTTT. Translated: CASSRTPVGDNSPLHF.

V gene TRBV10-3 combines with J gene TRBJ1-2; maybe TRBD1 (6 bases). The germline CDR1 and CDR2 sequences are ENHRY and SYGVKD. With 4 bases removed from V and 5 bases from J, the gap between germline ends came to 17 bases. The CDR3 spans 15 residues. CDR3 coding DNA: TGTGCCATCAGTGGACAATACCAGGGGTATTATGGCTACACCTTC. Translating it yields CAISGQYQGYYGYTF.

This clonotype occurred many times. J is TRBJ1-1 and V is TRBV4-1; TRBD1 agrees at 8 bases. Germline CDR1 reads MGHRA; CDR2 reads YSYEKL. J lost 4 bases, V lost 0 bases, and 4 bases had no gene match. The CDR3 totals 15 residues. The chain's CDR3 is CASSQEDRGSTEAFF. Here the CDR3 DNA reads TGCGCCAGCAGCCAAGAAGACAGGGGAAGCACTGAAGCTTTCTTT.

This clonotype occurred a few times. The chain recombines TRBV12-3 or TRBV12-4 with TRBJ1-2; TRBD1 is a possible D gene (5 bases). The length of the CDR3 is 12 residues. V lost 7 bases and J lost 8, with 14 bases in between. CDR3 protein: CASTGGYVGYTF. For the CDR3, the DNA is TGTGCCAGCACCGGGGGTTATGTGGGCTACACCTTC.

This clonotype was recorded once. The chain couples TRBV29-1 to TRBJ2-3, with a tentative D call TRBD1 (6 bases). The CDR3 loop spans 12 amino acids. Germline assignment: CDR1 SQVTM and CDR2 ANQGSEA. The CDR3: CNTGSSTDTQYF. CDR3 in DNA: TGCAACACAGGGTCTAGCACAGATACGCAGTATTTT.

This clonotype has only a few counts. The V call is TRBV6-2 or TRBV6-3, the J call TRBJ2-1; possible D gene TRBD2, 6 bases. Germline CDR1 MNHEY, CDR2 SVGEGT. Trimming cost V 0 bases and J 1 base, with 28 bases left between them. The CDR3 runs to 22 residues. The CDR3 DNA reads TGTGCCAGCAGTTACTCGATCATCGGGACTCTCCCAGGATGGTCTTCCTACAATGAGCAGTTCTTC. Protein sequence: CASSYSIIGTLPGWSSYNEQFF.

J is TRBJ2-7 and V is TRBV28; 8 positions match TRBD2. Germline V gives CDR1 MDHEN, CDR2 SYDVKM. This CDR3 is built from 13 residues. V trimming: 7 bases; J trimming: 3 bases; junction bases outside the gene matches: 5. Here the CDR3 DNA reads TGTGCCAGCACGGGACTAGAGGTCTACGAGCAGTACTTC. Protein product: CASTGLEVYEQYF.

The chain has TRBV20-1 and TRBJ2-1; no clear D gene. Germline CDR1 DFQATT, CDR2 SNEGSKA (reference sequence). Trimming shortened V by 2 bases and J by 5 bases, and 7 bases separated the two germline ends. This CDR3 is built from 12 residues. This chain's CDR3 is CSARLVNNEQFF. CDR3 sequence (DNA): TGCAGTGCTAGATTAGTGAACAATGAGCAGTTCTTC.

This chain connects TRBV30 to TRBJ2-3; D possibly matches TRBD1 or TRBD2 (6 bases each). Germline assignment: CDR1 GTSNPN and CDR2 SVGIG (reference sequence). The V end was cut by 2 bases, the J end by 2 bases, with 14 bases between. The CDR3 loop spans 15 amino acids. The CDR3 here is CAWSRTGALTDTQYF. Here the CDR3 DNA reads TGTGCCTGGAGTAGAACGGGGGCACTCACAGATACGCAGTATTTT. The full variable domain, rest sourced from reference TRBV30 and TRBJ2-3, is SQTIHQWPATLVQPVGSPLSLECTVEGTSNPNLYWYRQAAGRGLQLLFYSVGIGQISSEVPQNLSASRPQDRQFILSSKKLLLSDSGFYLCAWSRTGALTDTQYFGPGTRLTVL.

This clonotype was observed once. This chain connects TRBV5-1 to TRBJ2-5, with 8 bases fitting TRBD2. Germline V gene sequence: CDR1 SGHRS, CDR2 YFSETQ. CDR3 length equals 14 residues. The J segment lost 6 bases and the V segment lost 4 bases, leaving 8 bases of the junction unmatched. The CDR3: CASSQLAGRQTQYF. CDR3 nucleotides: TGCGCCAGCAGCCAGTTAGCGGGGAGACAGACCCAGTACTTC.

The chain uses TRBV20-1 and TRBJ2-2; D is perhaps TRBD2 (5 bases). Trimming stripped 6 bases from V and 1 base from J, with 9 bases between. This CDR3 has 13 amino acids. The germline gives CDR1 DFQATT, CDR2 SNEGSKA (reference sequence). Here the CDR3 reads CSAFGMNTGELFF. The CDR3 DNA sequence: TGCAGTGCATTCGGGATGAACACCGGGGAGCTGTTTTTT.